A selection of T cell receptor beta chains follows, all from one sample in a study of siplizumab effects on memory and regulatory T cells. Assay: immunoSEQ multiplex PCR; the TCRdb copy retains only in-frame clones and omits some. Here the sample spans 70,000 to 90,000 clones, 93% being singletons. The source material was CD8+ T cells sorted from blood. Receptor source: a human donor in good health. The conserved cysteine and the conserved F or W are not part of the CDR3 here.

cdr3_aa: ASSDRTGLDTEAF; j_call: TRBJ1-1; v_call: TRBV25-1
cdr3_aa: ASSSGDRGLNQPQH; j_call: TRBJ1-5; v_call: TRBV5-6
cdr3_aa: ASSQSDGLNTEAF; j_call: TRBJ1-1; v_call: TRBV7-9
cdr3_aa: ASSFRTGGGNTEAF; j_call: TRBJ1-1; v_call: TRBV7-9
cdr3_aa: ASSSSYEQY; j_call: TRBJ2-7; v_call: TRBV5-5
cdr3_aa: ASSLVAGGYNEQF; j_call: TRBJ2-1; v_call: TRBV11-2
cdr3_aa: ASSLAGSPLEAF; j_call: TRBJ1-1; v_call: TRBV5-4
cdr3_aa: ASSFGQGADEQF; j_call: TRBJ2-1; v_call: TRBV5-6
cdr3_aa: ASSAPVDNEQF; j_call: TRBJ2-1; v_call: TRBV9
cdr3_aa: ASDSTGSGTEAF; j_call: TRBJ1-1; v_call: TRBV5-4
cdr3_aa: ASSPKPNRGWAFGYT; j_call: TRBJ1-2; v_call: TRBV18
cdr3_aa: ASSVRSSYNEQF; j_call: TRBJ2-1; v_call: TRBV19
cdr3_aa: ASSPREGYEQY; j_call: TRBJ2-7; v_call: TRBV14
cdr3_aa: ASSHGTVYEQY; j_call: TRBJ2-7; v_call: TRBV7-9
cdr3_aa: ASSVATLGGLGYT; j_call: TRBJ1-2; v_call: TRBV9
cdr3_aa: ASSLVGGTEAF; j_call: TRBJ1-1; v_call: TRBV9
cdr3_aa: ASSYPALRGETQY; j_call: TRBJ2-5; v_call: TRBV6-6
cdr3_aa: ASSLVGSTDTQY; j_call: TRBJ2-3; v_call: TRBV27
cdr3_aa: ASSRDFSNQPQH; j_call: TRBJ1-5; v_call: TRBV7-9
cdr3_aa: ASSHRPGRNSYNEQF; j_call: TRBJ2-1; v_call: TRBV4-1
cdr3_aa: ASSHPLAGGQNEQF; j_call: TRBJ2-1; v_call: TRBV4-1
cdr3_aa: ATTFTGVGNEPQH; j_call: TRBJ1-5; v_call: TRBV6-6
cdr3_aa: ASSLDQGETQY; j_call: TRBJ2-5; v_call: TRBV27
cdr3_aa: AISGGDRTSSGNTIY; j_call: TRBJ1-3; v_call: TRBV10-3
cdr3_aa: SIMGGLGTGELF; j_call: TRBJ2-2; v_call: TRBV29-1
cdr3_aa: AISDRGLYEQY; j_call: TRBJ2-7; v_call: TRBV10-3
cdr3_aa: SAPSRHFYNEQF; j_call: TRBJ2-1; v_call: TRBV29-1
cdr3_aa: ASSFLIGGTGSLNIQY; j_call: TRBJ2-4; v_call: TRBV27
cdr3_aa: ASSPGEGETQY; j_call: TRBJ2-5; v_call: TRBV13
cdr3_aa: ASSLGIGSFTEAF; j_call: TRBJ1-1; v_call: TRBV7-2
cdr3_aa: ASSKMDRAHYGYT; j_call: TRBJ1-2; v_call: TRBV6-5
cdr3_aa: ASSVGPRNPNTEAF; j_call: TRBJ1-1; v_call: TRBV9
cdr3_aa: ATSSRPRHPGAGTEAF; j_call: TRBJ1-1; v_call: TRBV15
cdr3_aa: ASSLGLGGGAETQY; j_call: TRBJ2-5; v_call: TRBV5-4
cdr3_aa: ASSLTGSTDTQY; j_call: TRBJ2-3; v_call: TRBV5-4
cdr3_aa: ASSLGVGYT; j_call: TRBJ1-2; v_call: TRBV5-4
cdr3_aa: ASSQSGGYTGELF; j_call: TRBJ2-2; v_call: TRBV6-6
cdr3_aa: AWSSGDRMKF; j_call: TRBJ2-1; v_call: TRBV30
cdr3_aa: ASSLLSQGLSAETQY; j_call: TRBJ2-5; v_call: TRBV27
cdr3_aa: ASSFNWDSANEKLF; j_call: TRBJ1-4; v_call: TRBV5-6
cdr3_aa: ASSLEWQGGGYT; j_call: TRBJ1-2; v_call: TRBV11-2